This TCR beta chain originates from a study of immune cell composition in non-small cell lung cancer. The study's findings and limits: No significant correlation existed between pack-years smoked and tumour clonality.

Remarks on this clone: The antigen is undetermined.

TCRdb's table, derived via immunoSEQ multiplex PCR, lists solely in-frame clones and lacks some. Among about 7,600 clones listed, approximately 78% were seen once. This TCR was recovered from a human donor with non-small cell lung cancer. Sequencing was performed on lung tumor tissue.

As DNA, the CDR3 is TGTGCCAGCAGCCAAGAAACCTCAGGGTGGTCCCATGGCTACACCTTC. It translates to CASSQETSGWSHGYTF. The J gene is TRBJ1-2, the V gene TRBV4-2; possibly TRBD1 for D (5 bases). Trimming cost V 0 bases and J 6 bases, with 17 bases left between them. Germline V gene lookup returns CDR1 LGHNA and CDR2 YNFKEQ. The CDR3 has 16 amino acids.